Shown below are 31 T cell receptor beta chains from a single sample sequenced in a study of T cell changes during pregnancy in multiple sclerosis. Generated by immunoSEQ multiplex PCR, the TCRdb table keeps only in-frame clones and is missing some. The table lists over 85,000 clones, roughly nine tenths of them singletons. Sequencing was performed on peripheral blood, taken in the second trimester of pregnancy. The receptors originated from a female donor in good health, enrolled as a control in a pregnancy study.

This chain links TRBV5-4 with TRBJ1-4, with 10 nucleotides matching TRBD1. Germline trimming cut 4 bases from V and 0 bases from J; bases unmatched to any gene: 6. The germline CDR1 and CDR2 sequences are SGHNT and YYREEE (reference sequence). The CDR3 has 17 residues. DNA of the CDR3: TGTGCCAGCAGCCTAAGACAGGGGGCTGCAACTAATGAAAAACTGTTTTTT. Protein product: CASSLRQGAATNEKLFF.

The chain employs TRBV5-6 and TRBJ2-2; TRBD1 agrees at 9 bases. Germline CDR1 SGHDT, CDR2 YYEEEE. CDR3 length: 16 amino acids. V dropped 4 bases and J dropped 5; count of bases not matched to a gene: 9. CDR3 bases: TGTGCCAGCAGCCCTGGGACAGGGAGTCGAACCGGGGAGCTGTTTTTT. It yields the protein CASSPGTGSRTGELFF.

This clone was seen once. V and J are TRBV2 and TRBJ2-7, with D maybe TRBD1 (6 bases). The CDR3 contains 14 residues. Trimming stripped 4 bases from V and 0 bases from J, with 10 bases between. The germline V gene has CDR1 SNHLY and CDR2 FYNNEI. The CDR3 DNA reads TGTGCCAGCAGTGGGACAGCGAGCTCCTACGAGCAGTACTTC. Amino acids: CASSGTASSYEQYF. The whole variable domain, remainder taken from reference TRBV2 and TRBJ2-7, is EPEVTQTPSHQVTQMGQEVILRCVPISNHLYFYWYRQILGQKVEFLVSFYNNEISEKSEIFDDQFSVERPDGSNFTLKIRSTKLEDSAMYFCASSGTASSYEQYFGPGTRLTVT.

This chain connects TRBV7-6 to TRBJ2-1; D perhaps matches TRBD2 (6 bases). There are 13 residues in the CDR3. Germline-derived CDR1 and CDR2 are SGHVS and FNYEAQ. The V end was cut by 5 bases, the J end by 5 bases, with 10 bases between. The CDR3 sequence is CASSQRRDNEQFF. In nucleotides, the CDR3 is TGTGCCAGCAGCCAAAGGAGGGACAATGAGCAGTTCTTC.

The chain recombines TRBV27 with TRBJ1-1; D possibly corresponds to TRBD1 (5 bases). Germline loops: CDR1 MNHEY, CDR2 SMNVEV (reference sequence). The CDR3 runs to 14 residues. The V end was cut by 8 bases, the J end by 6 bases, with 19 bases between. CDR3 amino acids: CASAPAGGWAEAFF. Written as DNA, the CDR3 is TGTGCCAGCGCCCCGGCGGGGGGATGGGCTGAAGCTTTCTTT.

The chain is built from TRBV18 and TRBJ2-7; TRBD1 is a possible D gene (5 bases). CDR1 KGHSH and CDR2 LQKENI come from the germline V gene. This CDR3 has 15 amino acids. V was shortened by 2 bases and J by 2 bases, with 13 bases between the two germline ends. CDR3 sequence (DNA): TGTGCCAGCTCACCAGGGCAGGGCCAGACCTACGAGCAGTACTTC. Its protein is CASSPGQGQTYEQYF.

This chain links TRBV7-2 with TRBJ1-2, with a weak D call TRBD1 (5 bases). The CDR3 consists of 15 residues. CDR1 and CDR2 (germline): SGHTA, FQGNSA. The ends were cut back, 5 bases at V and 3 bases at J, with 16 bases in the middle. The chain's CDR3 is CASSPGLENYYGYTF. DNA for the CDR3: TGTGCCAGCAGCCCGGGACTCGAAAACTACTATGGCTACACCTTC.

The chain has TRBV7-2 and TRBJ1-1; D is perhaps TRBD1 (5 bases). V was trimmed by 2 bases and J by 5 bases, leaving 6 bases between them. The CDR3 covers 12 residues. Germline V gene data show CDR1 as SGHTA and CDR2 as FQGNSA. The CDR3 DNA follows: TGTGCCAGCAGCTTAACAGGTACTGAAGCTTTCTTT. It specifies CASSLTGTEAFF.

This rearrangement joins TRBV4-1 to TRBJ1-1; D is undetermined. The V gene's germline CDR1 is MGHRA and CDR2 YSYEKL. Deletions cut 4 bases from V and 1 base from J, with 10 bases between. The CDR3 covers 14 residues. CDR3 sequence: CASSPKEGNTEAFF. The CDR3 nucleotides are TGCGCCAGCAGCCCTAAGGAGGGGAACACTGAAGCTTTCTTT.

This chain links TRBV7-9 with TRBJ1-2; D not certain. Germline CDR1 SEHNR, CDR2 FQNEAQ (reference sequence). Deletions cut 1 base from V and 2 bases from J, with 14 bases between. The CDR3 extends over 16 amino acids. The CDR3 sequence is CASSLEVRTLNYGYTF. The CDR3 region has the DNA TGTGCCAGCAGCTTAGAGGTCAGGACTTTAAACTATGGCTACACCTTC.

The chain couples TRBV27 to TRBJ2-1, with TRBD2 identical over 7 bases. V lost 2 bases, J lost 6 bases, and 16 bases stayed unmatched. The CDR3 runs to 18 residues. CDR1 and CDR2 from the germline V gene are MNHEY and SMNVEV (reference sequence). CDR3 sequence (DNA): TGTGCCAGCAGTTTACAGGGAAAGTGGGCTAGCGGAGCCAATGAGCAGTTCTTC. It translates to CASSLQGKWASGANEQFF.

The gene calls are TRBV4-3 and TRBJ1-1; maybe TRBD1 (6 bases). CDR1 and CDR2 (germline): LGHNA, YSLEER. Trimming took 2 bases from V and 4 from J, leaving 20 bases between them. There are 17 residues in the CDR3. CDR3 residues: CASSQTLQPGVSTEAFF. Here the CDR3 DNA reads TGCGCCAGCAGCCAAACCCTCCAGCCAGGGGTGAGCACTGAAGCTTTCTTT.

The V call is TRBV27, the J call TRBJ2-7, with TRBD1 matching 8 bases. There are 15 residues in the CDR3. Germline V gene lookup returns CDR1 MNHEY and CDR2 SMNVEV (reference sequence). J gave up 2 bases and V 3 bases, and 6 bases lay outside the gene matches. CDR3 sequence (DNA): TGTGCCAGCAGTTTCTCCGGCAGGGGGCCCTACGAGCAGTACTTC. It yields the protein CASSFSGRGPYEQYF.

The CDR3 DNA follows: TGTGCCAGCAGCTTAGGAGGTCTTACCGGGGAGCTGTTTTTT. Translating it yields CASSLGGLTGELFF. The rearrangement joins TRBV7-2 to TRBJ2-2; D gene ambiguous. V dropped 1 base and J dropped 5 bases, with 8 bases sitting between them. Per germline, CDR1 SGHTA and CDR2 FQGNSA. There are 14 residues in the CDR3.

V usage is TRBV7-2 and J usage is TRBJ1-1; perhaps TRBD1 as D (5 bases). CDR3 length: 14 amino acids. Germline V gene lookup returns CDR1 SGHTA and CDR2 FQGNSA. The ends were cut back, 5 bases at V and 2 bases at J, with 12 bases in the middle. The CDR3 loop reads CASSPRGTNTEAFF. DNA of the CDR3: TGTGCCAGCAGCCCAAGGGGAACTAACACTGAAGCTTTCTTT. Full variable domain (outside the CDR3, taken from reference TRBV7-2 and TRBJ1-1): GAGVSQSPSNKVTEKGKDVELRCDPISGHTALYWYRQSLGQGLEFLIYFQGNSAPDKSGLPSDRFSAERTGGSVSTLTIQRTQQEDSAVYLCASSPRGTNTEAFFGQGTRLTVV.

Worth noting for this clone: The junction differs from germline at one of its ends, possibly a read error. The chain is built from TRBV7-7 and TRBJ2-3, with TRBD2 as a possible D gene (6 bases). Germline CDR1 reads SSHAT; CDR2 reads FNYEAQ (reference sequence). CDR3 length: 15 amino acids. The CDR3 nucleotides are TGTGCTAGCAGCTTGGACCCTTCGGGGGAGTGGGCGCAGTATTTT. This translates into CASSLDPSGEWAQYF. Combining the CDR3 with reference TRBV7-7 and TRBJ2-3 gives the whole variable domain GAGVSQSPRYKVTKRGQDVTLRCDPISSHATLYWYQQALGQGPEFLTYFNYEAQPDKSGLPSDRFSAERPEGSISTLTIQRTEQRDSAMYRCASSLDPSGEWAQYFGPGTRLTVL.

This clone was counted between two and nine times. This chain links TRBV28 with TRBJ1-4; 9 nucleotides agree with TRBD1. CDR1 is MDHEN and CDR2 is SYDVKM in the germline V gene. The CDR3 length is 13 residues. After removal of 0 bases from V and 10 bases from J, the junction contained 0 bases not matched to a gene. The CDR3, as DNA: TGTGCCAGCAGTTTATGGGGACAGGGAAAACTGTTTTTT. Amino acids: CASSLWGQGKLFF.

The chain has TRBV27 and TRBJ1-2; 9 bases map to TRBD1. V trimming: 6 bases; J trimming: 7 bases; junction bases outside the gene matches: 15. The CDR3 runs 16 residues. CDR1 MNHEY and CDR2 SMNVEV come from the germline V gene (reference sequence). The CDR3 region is CASRPIGQGMIGGYTF. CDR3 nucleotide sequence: TGTGCCAGCAGGCCAATCGGACAGGGGATGATTGGTGGCTACACCTTC.

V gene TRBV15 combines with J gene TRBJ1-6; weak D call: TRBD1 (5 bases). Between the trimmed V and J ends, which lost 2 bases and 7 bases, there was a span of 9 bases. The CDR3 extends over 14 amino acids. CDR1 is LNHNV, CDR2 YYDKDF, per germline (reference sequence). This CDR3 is CATSRQGRNSPLHF. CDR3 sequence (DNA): TGTGCCACCAGCAGACAGGGTAGGAATTCACCCCTCCACTTT.

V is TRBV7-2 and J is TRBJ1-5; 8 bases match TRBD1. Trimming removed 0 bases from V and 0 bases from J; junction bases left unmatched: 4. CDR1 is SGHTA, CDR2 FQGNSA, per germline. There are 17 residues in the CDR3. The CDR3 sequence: CASSLAGQEYSNQPQHF. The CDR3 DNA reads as TGTGCCAGCAGCTTAGCGGGACAGGAATATAGCAATCAGCCCCAGCATTTT.

CDR3 sequence reads: CATSREADSLVLGGYTF. The CDR3 coding sequence is TGTGCCACCAGCAGAGAAGCGGACAGTCTGGTCTTGGGCGGATACACCTTC. V gene TRBV15 combines with J gene TRBJ1-2, with TRBD1 as a possible D gene (6 bases). The germline gives CDR1 LNHNV, CDR2 YYDKDF (reference sequence). The CDR3 consists of 17 residues. With 0 bases removed from V and 11 bases from J, the gap between germline ends came to 25 bases.

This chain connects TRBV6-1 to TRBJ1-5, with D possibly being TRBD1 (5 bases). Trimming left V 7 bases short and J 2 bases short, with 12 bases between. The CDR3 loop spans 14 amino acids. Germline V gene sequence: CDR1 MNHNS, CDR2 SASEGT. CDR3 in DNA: TGTGCCAGCAATAGGGGTGGTGGCAATCAGCCCCAGCATTTT. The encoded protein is CASNRGGGNQPQHF.

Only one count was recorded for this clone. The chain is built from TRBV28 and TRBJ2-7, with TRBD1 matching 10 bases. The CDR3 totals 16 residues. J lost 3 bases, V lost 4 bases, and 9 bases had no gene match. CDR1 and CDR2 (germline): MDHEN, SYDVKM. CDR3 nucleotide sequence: TGTGCCAGCAGTTCGACAGGGGGCACTGGCGGCTACGAGCAGTACTTC. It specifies CASSSTGGTGGYEQYF.

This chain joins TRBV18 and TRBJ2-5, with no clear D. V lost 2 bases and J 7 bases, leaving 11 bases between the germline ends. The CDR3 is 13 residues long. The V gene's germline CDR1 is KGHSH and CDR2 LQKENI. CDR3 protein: CASSPSQVATQYF. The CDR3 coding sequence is TGTGCCAGCTCACCAAGTCAAGTGGCGACCCAGTACTTC.

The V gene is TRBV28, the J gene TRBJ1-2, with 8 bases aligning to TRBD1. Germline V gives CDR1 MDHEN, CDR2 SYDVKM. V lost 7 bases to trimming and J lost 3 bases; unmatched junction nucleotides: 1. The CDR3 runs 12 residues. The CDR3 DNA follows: TGTGCCAGCAAGACAGGGGACTATGGCTACACCTTC. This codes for CASKTGDYGYTF.

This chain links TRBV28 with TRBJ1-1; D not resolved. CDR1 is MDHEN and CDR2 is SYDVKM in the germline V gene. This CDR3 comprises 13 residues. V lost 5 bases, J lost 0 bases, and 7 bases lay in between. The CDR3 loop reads CASSPHLNTEAFF. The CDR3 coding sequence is TGTGCCAGCAGTCCCCATCTGAACACTGAAGCTTTCTTT.

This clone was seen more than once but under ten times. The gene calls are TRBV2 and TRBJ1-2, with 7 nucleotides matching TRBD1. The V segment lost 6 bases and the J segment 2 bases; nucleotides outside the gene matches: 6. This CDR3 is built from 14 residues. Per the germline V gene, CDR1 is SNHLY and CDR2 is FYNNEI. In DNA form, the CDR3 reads TGTGCCAGCAGACCGGGACAGAGAAACTATGGCTACACCTTC. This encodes CASRPGQRNYGYTF.

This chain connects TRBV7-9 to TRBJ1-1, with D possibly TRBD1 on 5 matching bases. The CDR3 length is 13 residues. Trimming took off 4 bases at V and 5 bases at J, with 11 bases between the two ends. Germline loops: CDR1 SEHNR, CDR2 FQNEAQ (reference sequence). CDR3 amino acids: CASSYSAGTEAFF. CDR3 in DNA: TGTGCCAGCAGCTACAGTGCAGGGACTGAAGCTTTCTTT.

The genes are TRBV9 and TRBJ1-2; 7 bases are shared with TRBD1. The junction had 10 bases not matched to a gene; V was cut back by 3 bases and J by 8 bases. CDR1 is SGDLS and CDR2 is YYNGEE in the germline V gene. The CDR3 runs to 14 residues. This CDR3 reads CASSDDRDVGGYTF. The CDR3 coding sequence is TGTGCCAGCAGCGACGACAGGGATGTGGGGGGCTACACCTTC.

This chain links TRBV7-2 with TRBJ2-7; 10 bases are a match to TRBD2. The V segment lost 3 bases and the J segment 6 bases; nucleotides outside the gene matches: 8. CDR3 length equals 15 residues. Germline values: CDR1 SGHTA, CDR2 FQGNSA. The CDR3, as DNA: TGTGCCAGCAGCTTGAGTGGGACTAGCGTCTCCGAGCAGTACTTC. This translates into CASSLSGTSVSEQYF.

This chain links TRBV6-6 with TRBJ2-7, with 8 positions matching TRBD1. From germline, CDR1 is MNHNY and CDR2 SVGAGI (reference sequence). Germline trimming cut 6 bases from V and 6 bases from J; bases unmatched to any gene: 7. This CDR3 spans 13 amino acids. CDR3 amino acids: CASRRDRIGEQYF. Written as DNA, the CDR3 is TGTGCCAGCAGACGGGACAGGATCGGCGAGCAGTACTTC.